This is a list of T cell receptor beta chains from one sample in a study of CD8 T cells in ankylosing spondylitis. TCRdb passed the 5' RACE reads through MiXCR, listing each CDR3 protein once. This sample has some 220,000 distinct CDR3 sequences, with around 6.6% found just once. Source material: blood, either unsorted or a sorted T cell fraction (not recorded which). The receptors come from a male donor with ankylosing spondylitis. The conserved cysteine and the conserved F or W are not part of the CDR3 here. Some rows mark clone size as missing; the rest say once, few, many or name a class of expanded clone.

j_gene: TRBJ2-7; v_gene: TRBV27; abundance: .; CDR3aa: ASTYSGSYEQY
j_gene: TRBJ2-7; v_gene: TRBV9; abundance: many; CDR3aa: ASSGSGSGSLEQY
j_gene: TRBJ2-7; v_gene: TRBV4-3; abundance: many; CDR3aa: ASSQDRTSGSYEQY
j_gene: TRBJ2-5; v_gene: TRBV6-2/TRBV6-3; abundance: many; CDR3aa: ASSSIGLAGEETQY
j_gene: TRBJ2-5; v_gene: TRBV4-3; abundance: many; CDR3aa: ASSQEQGWETQY
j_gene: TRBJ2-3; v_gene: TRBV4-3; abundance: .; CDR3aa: ASSQLLAGGSMKMADTQY
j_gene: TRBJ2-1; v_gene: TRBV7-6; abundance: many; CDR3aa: ASSLTAGGRKNEQF
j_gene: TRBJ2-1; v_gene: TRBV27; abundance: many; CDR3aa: ASSPLAGGHYNEQF
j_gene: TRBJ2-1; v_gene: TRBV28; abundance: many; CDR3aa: ASTLKYAGNRNNEQF
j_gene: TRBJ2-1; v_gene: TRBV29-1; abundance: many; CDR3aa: SVIPRSSYNEQF
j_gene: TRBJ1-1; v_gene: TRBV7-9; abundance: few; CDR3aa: ASSPARGRNTEAF
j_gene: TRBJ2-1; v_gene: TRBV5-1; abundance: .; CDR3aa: ASSGGLAGGPWDNEQF
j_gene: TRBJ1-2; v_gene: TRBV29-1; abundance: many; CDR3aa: SVVAGGFGGYT
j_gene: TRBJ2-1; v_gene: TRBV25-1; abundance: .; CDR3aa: ASSEVRGHLDNEQF
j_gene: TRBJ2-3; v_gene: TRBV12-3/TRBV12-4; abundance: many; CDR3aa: ASSSPYEADTQY
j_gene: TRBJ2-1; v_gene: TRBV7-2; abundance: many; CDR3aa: ASSLDGGPYNEQF
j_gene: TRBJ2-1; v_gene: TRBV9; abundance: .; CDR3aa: ASSVEGGPFNEQF
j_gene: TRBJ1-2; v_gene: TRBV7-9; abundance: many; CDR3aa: ASSLNPLLGYT